The present T cell receptor beta chain was sequenced within a study of blood T cells in healthy people across ages. PCR was performed a second time for about 7 to 12 cycles using a sample-barcoded 5' primer and a J-beta primer mix. TCRdb re-called the 5' RACE reads with MiXCR, one entry per CDR3 protein. The sample has hundreds of thousands of distinct CDR3 sequences; roughly 46% are singletons. For this clonotype: Its antigen remains unknown.

Trimming took off 5 bases at V and 2 bases at J, with 12 bases between the two ends. There are 14 residues in the CDR3. The germline gives CDR1 MNHEY, CDR2 SVGAGI. Overall study findings and caveats: Versus aged donors, long-lived donors had higher diversity and more naive CD4+ cells. Older individuals had lower TCR beta diversity per million T cells (the decline was roughly linear).

The donors, all healthy, were Caucasians living in Russia, aged about 6 to 90. The J gene is TRBJ1-1, the V gene TRBV6-5, with D unclear. The receptor was derived from an older man in good health. The specimen was blood. In DNA, the CDR3 is TGTGCCAGCAGTCCCGTCGACCTAAACACTGAAGCTTTCTTT. Its protein is CASSPVDLNTEAFF.